A single sample is the source of the 20 T cell receptor beta chains below, sequenced in a study of CD8 T cells in Susac syndrome. Roughly 0.45 to 1 ug RNA was reverse transcribed with random hexamers. TCRdb re-analysed the immunoSEQ multiplex PCR reads in MiXCR, keeping a single row per CDR3 protein. The sample lists more than 150,000 distinct CDR3 sequences; around 95% were seen once. Sequencing was performed on CD4+ T cells from PBMCs. These receptors came from a human donor with Susac syndrome.

This clonotype appeared a single time. The rearrangement uses TRBV5-1 and TRBJ2-5, with D possibly TRBD2 on 6 matching bases. The CDR3 contains 13 residues. The germline V gene has CDR1 SGHRS and CDR2 YFSETQ. Trimming removed 5 bases at V and 0 bases at J, with 8 bases between. CDR3 residues: CASRPGDQETQYF. The CDR3 DNA reads as TGCGCCAGCAGGCCGGGAGACCAAGAGACCCAGTACTTC. The full variable domain, rest sourced from reference TRBV5-1 and TRBJ2-5, is KAGVTQTPRYLIKTRGQQVTLSCSPISGHRSVSWYQQTPGQGLQFLFEYFSETQRNKGNFPGRFSGRQFSNSRSEMNVSTLELGDSALYLCASRPGDQETQYFGPGTRLLVL.

This chain connects TRBV20-1 to TRBJ2-1; TRBD2 aligns across 10 bases. The CDR3 has 13 amino acids. Germline assignment: CDR1 DFQATT and CDR2 SNEGSKA (reference sequence). The ends lost 6 bases at V and 7 bases at J; junction bases unmatched: 6. This CDR3 is CSAPASGRNEQFF. The DNA of the CDR3 is TGCAGTGCCCCCGCTAGCGGGAGAAATGAGCAGTTCTTC.

This clonotype was picked up a small number of times. The genes are TRBV3-1 and TRBJ2-1; 13 nucleotides line up with TRBD2. The CDR3 runs 14 residues. The germline V gene encodes CDR1 LGHDT and CDR2 YNNKEL (reference sequence). The trim removed 8 bases at V and 7 bases at J, leaving 5 bases unmatched. The CDR3 loop is CASLLAGGTNEQFF. The CDR3 nucleotides read TGTGCCAGCTTACTAGCGGGGGGGACAAATGAGCAGTTCTTC.

This clonotype was seen just once. J is TRBJ1-2 and V is TRBV29-1; no firm D call. CDR3 length: 12 amino acids. Germline-derived CDR1 and CDR2 are SQVTM and ANQGSEA. V lost 6 bases and J lost 2, with 10 bases in between. The CDR3 region has the DNA TGCAGCGTGACCGGGATCAACTATGGCTACACCTTC. Its translation is CSVTGINYGYTF.

This chain links TRBV18 with TRBJ1-5; TRBD1 agrees at 7 bases. This CDR3 comprises 18 residues. CDR1 KGHSH and CDR2 LQKENI come from the germline V gene. The V segment lost 4 bases and the J segment 0 bases; nucleotides outside the gene matches: 12. Written as DNA, the CDR3 is TGTGCCAGCTCACAGTACAGGGGCGGCCGTTATAGCAATCAGCCCCAGCATTTT. Amino acids: CASSQYRGGRYSNQPQHF.

This chain connects TRBV4-3 to TRBJ1-4, with 9 bases lining up with TRBD1. CDR1 is LGHNA, CDR2 YSLEER, per germline. After removal of 4 bases from V and 0 bases from J, the junction contained 3 bases not matched to a gene. This CDR3 is 16 amino acids long. The CDR3 sequence: CASSRDRAATNEKLFF. The DNA of the CDR3 is TGCGCCAGCAGCCGGGACAGGGCGGCAACTAATGAAAAACTGTTTTTT.

The chain carries TRBV5-1 and TRBJ2-3; TRBD2 is a possible D gene (7 bases). CDR3 length equals 15 residues. Trimming removed 4 bases at V and 2 bases at J, with 14 bases between. Germline V gene lookup returns CDR1 SGHRS and CDR2 YFSETQ. For the CDR3, the DNA is TGCGCCAGCAGCCCCAAGGGGGGGCACACAGATACGCAGTATTTT. Protein: CASSPKGGHTDTQYF.

The V call is TRBV11-2, the J call TRBJ1-1; a weak D match, TRBD1 (6 bases). The CDR3 length is 15 residues. Trimming pared 1 base from V and 1 base from J, leaving 10 bases between. Germline V gene sequence: CDR1 SGHAT, CDR2 FQNNGV. The CDR3 loop is CASSLGGHQNTEAFF. CDR3 nucleotides: TGTGCCAGCAGCTTAGGGGGACACCAGAACACTGAAGCTTTCTTT.

This chain uses TRBV12-3 or TRBV12-4 with TRBJ2-4; perhaps TRBD1 as D (7 bases). The CDR3 has 14 residues. With 6 bases removed from V and 3 bases from J, the gap between germline ends came to 12 bases. The CDR3 spells CASSRQGGKNIQYF. DNA for the CDR3: TGTGCCAGCAGCAGACAGGGAGGCAAAAACATTCAGTACTTC.

This clonotype has a single count. The chain employs TRBV7-9 and TRBJ2-7; TRBD2 might be the D (5 bases). This CDR3 contains 14 residues. The germline V gene has CDR1 SEHNR and CDR2 FQNEAQ (reference sequence). V was cut by 2 bases and J by 5 bases, with 13 bases left in between. In DNA, the CDR3 is TGTGCCAGCAGCTTACCCCCGGGAAGGGACGAGCAGTACTTC. Translation gives CASSLPPGRDEQYF. Filled out from reference TRBV7-9 and TRBJ2-7, the complete variable domain reads DTGVSQNPRHKITKRGQNVTFRCDPISEHNRLYWYRQTLGQGPEFLTYFQNEAQLEKSRLLSDRFSAERPKGSFSTLEIQRTEQGDSAMYLCASSLPPGRDEQYFGPGTRLTVT.

The rearrangement uses TRBV30 and TRBJ2-5; TRBD1 aligns across 7 bases. This CDR3 is built from 16 residues. J was trimmed by 0 bases and V by 4 bases; bases with no gene match: 11. Per the germline V gene, CDR1 is GTSNPN and CDR2 is SVGIG (reference sequence). CDR3 residues: CAWTRGFRGNQETQYF. For the CDR3, the DNA is TGTGCCTGGACGCGAGGATTCAGGGGGAACCAAGAGACCCAGTACTTC. Looking up the rest from reference TRBV30 and TRBJ2-5 gives the full variable domain: SQTIHQWPATLVQPVGSPLSLECTVEGTSNPNLYWYRQAAGRGLQLLFYSVGIGQISSEVPQNLSASRPQDRQFILSSKKLLLSDSGFYLCAWTRGFRGNQETQYFGPGTRLLVL.

This clonotype appeared once. The CDR3 here is CSATHAVGTQYF. In nucleotides, the CDR3 is TGCAGTGCTACGCACGCGGTCGGGACCCAGTACTTC. This chain uses TRBV20-1 with TRBJ2-5; no clear D gene. This CDR3 contains 12 residues. V was cut by 4 bases and J by 7 bases, with 13 bases left in between. The germline CDR1 and CDR2 sequences are DFQATT and SNEGSKA (reference sequence).

The rearrangement uses TRBV20-1 and TRBJ1-3; D unclear. CDR1 DFQATT and CDR2 SNEGSKA come from the germline V gene (reference sequence). CDR3 size: 15 residues. The germline V and J ends were trimmed by 3 bases and 0 bases, with 12 bases remaining between them. CDR3 DNA: TGCAGTGCTAGGGCCAAAAGGGTCTCTGGAAACACCATATATTTT. Translated, it gives CSARAKRVSGNTIYF.

This rearrangement joins TRBV4-2 to TRBJ1-1; 8 bases match TRBD1. With V trimmed by 3 bases and J by 1 base, 10 bases remained unmatched. The CDR3 loop spans 17 amino acids. The germline gives CDR1 LGHNA, CDR2 YNFKEQ. The CDR3 DNA is TGTGCCAGCAGCCAGGTCACCCCCGGGACAGGGAACACTGAAGCTTTCTTT. This gives the protein CASSQVTPGTGNTEAFF.

The rearrangement joins TRBV4-3 to TRBJ1-4, with D unresolved. The V gene's germline CDR1 is LGHNA and CDR2 YSLEER. V was pared by 4 bases and J by 3 bases, with 12 bases between. The CDR3 extends over 15 amino acids. The chain's CDR3 is CASSRQLLANEKLFF. The CDR3 nucleotides are TGCGCCAGCAGCCGGCAGCTCCTCGCTAATGAAAAACTGTTTTTT.

In this sample, this clonotype turned up a few times. The chain couples TRBV6-1 to TRBJ2-1; perhaps TRBD1 as D (5 bases). Germline loops: CDR1 MNHNS, CDR2 SASEGT. The CDR3 is 14 residues long. Trimming left V 3 bases short and J 0 bases short, with 6 bases between. CDR3 protein: CASSDRASYNEQFF. In nucleotides, the CDR3 is TGTGCCAGCAGTGACAGGGCCTCCTACAATGAGCAGTTCTTC.

The chain employs TRBV4-2 and TRBJ1-1; tentatively, D is TRBD1 (5 bases). V was trimmed by 4 bases and J by 2 bases, leaving 17 bases between them. CDR1 is LGHNA and CDR2 is YNFKEQ in the germline V gene. The CDR3 sequence is 16 residues long. Written as DNA, the CDR3 is TGTGCCAGCAGCCCCCGGGGGTCGGGCCTAAACACTGAAGCTTTCTTT. Encoded protein: CASSPRGSGLNTEAFF.

DNA for the CDR3: TGTGCTAGTGGTCTTGGGTCGGGGGGGGTTCGGGAGACCCAGTACTTC. This translates into CASGLGSGGVRETQYF. The gene calls are TRBV12-5 and TRBJ2-5, with 8 bases aligning to TRBD2. The V segment lost 5 bases and the J segment 5 bases; nucleotides outside the gene matches: 13. Germline V gene data show CDR1 as LGHNT and CDR2 as FRNRAP. The CDR3 consists of 16 residues.

The chain carries TRBV25-1 and TRBJ2-1; TRBD2 aligns across 7 bases. The CDR3 covers 15 residues. J gave up 10 bases and V 3 bases, and 12 bases lay outside the gene matches. Germline V gene data show CDR1 as MGHDK and CDR2 as SYGVNS. The CDR3 sequence is CASSDSGKPLWEQFF. DNA of the CDR3: TGTGCCAGCAGTGACAGCGGGAAACCCCTTTGGGAGCAGTTCTTC. Together with reference TRBV25-1 and TRBJ2-1, the CDR3 gives the full variable domain: EADIYQTPRYLVIGTGKKITLECSQTMGHDKMYWYQQDPGMELHLIHYSYGVNSTEKGDLSSESTVSRIRTEHFPLTLESARPSHTSQYLCASSDSGKPLWEQFFGPGTRLTVL.

This chain connects TRBV5-1 to TRBJ1-2; 11 bases map to TRBD1. V shed 2 bases, J shed 8 bases, and the junction held 5 bases outside the gene matches. The germline gives CDR1 SGHRS, CDR2 YFSETQ. CDR3 length: 14 amino acids. CDR3 protein: CASSLQDRGQGYTF. CDR3 DNA sequence: TGCGCCAGCAGCTTACAGGACAGGGGGCAAGGCTACACCTTC. Full variable domain (outside the CDR3, taken from reference TRBV5-1 and TRBJ1-2): KAGVTQTPRYLIKTRGQQVTLSCSPISGHRSVSWYQQTPGQGLQFLFEYFSETQRNKGNFPGRFSGRQFSNSRSEMNVSTLELGDSALYLCASSLQDRGQGYTFGSGTRLTVV.